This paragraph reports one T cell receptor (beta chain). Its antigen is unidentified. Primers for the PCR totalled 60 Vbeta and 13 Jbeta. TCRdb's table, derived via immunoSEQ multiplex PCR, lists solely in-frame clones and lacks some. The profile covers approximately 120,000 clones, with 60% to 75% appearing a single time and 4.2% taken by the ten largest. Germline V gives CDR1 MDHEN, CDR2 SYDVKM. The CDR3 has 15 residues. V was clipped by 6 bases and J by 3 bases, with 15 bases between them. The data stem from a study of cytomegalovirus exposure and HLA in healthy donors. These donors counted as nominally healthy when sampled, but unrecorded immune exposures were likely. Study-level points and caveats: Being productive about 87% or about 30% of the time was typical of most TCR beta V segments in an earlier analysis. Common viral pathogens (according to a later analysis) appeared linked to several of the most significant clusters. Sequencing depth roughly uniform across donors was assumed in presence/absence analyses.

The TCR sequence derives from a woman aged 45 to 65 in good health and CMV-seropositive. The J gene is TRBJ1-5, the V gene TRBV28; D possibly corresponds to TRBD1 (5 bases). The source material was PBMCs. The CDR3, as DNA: TGTGCCAGCAGCCGGGGGGAGACTGACAATCAGCCCCAGCATTTT. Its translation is CASSRGETDNQPQHF.